A single T cell receptor (beta chain) is shown here with its context. The Seattle patients joined while their infection was active and were tracked longitudinally afterward. The sample comes from a study of blood T cell repertoires in COVID-19. Study overall: Sample material is recorded as cDNA or gDNA derived from T cells, B-cell-depleted T cells, or PBMCs.

The table came from immunoSEQ multiplex PCR; TCRdb's copy has only in-frame clones and leaves some out. The repertoire holds fewer than 300,000 clones, with approximately 90% as singletons. After removal of 2 bases from V and 6 bases from J, the junction contained 10 bases not matched to a gene. CDR3 size: 16 residues. This chain joins TRBV23-1 and TRBJ2-4, with TRBD1 identical over 7 bases. TRBV23-1 qualifies as an ORF whose function is uncertain. This clonotype originated in a woman aged 45-60 years with COVID-19, enrolled during active disease. The specimen sequenced was peripheral blood. CDR3 DNA: TGCGCCAGCAGTCAACCGGTGGGACAGAGAGTAAACATTCAGTACTTC. It specifies CASSQPVGQRVNIQYF.